Listed below are T cell receptor beta chains from one sample, sequenced in a study of CD8+ T cells in alopecia areata. The assay was immunoSEQ multiplex PCR, and TCRdb's table has in-frame clones only and misses some. This table has around 100,000 clones, approximately 54% appearing once. Sequences were derived from CD8+ T cells sorted from blood, sampled at week 24, from a patient treated with tofacitinib. The origin of the receptors is a human donor with alopecia areata. The CDR3 runs from the conserved cysteine through the conserved F or W. Fields, in order: D gene, J gene, clone size, V gene, CDR3 protein, CDR3 DNA. The D gene is left open where the match is weak. Not every row has a clone size; where given, it reads once, few, many or a size class.

-,TRBJ1-1,-,TRBV13,CASSTQGPMNTEAFF,TGTGCCAGCAGCACCCAGGGACCGATGAACACTGAAGCTTTCTTT
-,TRBJ1-1,few,TRBV13,CASTPRGRTEAFF,TGTGCCAGCACGCCGAGGGGTAGGACTGAAGCTTTCTTT
-,TRBJ1-1,-,TRBV30,CAWSQGPNTEAFF,TGTGCCTGGAGTCAGGGCCCGAACACTGAAGCTTTCTTT
-,TRBJ2-3,few,TRBV29-1,CSGEVGQGKGSDTQYF,TGCAGCGGTGAGGTGGGGCAGGGAAAAGGTTCAGATACGCAGTATTTT
-,TRBJ1-6,-,TRBV5-1,CASSLGQNSPLHF,TGCGCCAGCAGCTTGGGACAGAATTCACCCCTCCACTTT
-,TRBJ2-7,-,TRBV6-6,CATSPGPYEQYF,TGTGCCACTAGTCCGGGGCCCTACGAGCAGTACTTC
TRBD2,TRBJ2-5,-,TRBV6-6,CASSLAGAGETQYF,TGTGCCAGCAGTTTAGCGGGGGCCGGGGAGACCCAGTACTTC
-,TRBJ1-2,-,TRBV27,CASSLGIGLGGYTF,TGTGCCAGCAGTTTGGGAATAGGACTCGGTGGCTACACCTTC
-,TRBJ1-3,-,TRBV16,CASSHPGSSGNTIYF,TGTGCCAGCAGCCATCCAGGGAGCTCTGGAAACACCATATATTTT
-,TRBJ1-2,-,TRBV9,CASSVDSAPVYGYTF,TGTGCCAGCAGCGTAGACAGCGCCCCGGTCTATGGCTACACCTTC
-,TRBJ2-5,-,TRBV27,CASSGGGETQYF,TGTGCCAGCAGTGGGGGTGGAGAGACCCAGTACTTC
-,TRBJ2-3,-,TRBV15,CATSRDRRDTQYF,TGTGCCACCAGCAGAGATCGGCGAGATACGCAGTATTTT
-,TRBJ2-6,few,TRBV27,CASSDVQGSGANVLTF,TGTGCCAGCAGCGACGTACAGGGCTCTGGGGCCAACGTCCTGACTTTC
-,TRBJ2-1,-,TRBV29-1,CSAGGGHSYNEQFF,TGCAGCGCCGGGGGCGGCCACTCCTACAATGAGCAGTTCTTC
-,TRBJ1-2,-,TRBV27,CASSLWTGADGYTF,TGTGCCAGCAGTTTATGGACGGGGGCGGATGGCTACACCTTC
-,TRBJ2-1,few,TRBV27,CASGPWGAFF,TGTGCCAGCGGGCCATGGGGCGCGTTCTTC
TRBD2,TRBJ2-7,-,TRBV29-1,CSVKVAGEPYEQYF,TGCAGCGTTAAGGTAGCGGGGGAACCCTACGAGCAGTACTTC
-,TRBJ2-2,-,TRBV23-1,CASSQSLRILNTGELFF,TGCGCCAGCAGTCAATCTCTACGAATTCTTAACACCGGGGAGCTGTTTTTT
TRBD2,TRBJ2-5,-,TRBV6-6,CASIGGTGQETQYF,TGTGCCAGCATCGGGGGGACGGGACAAGAGACCCAGTACTTC
-,TRBJ1-1,-,TRBV4-3,CASSQDEGDEGEAFF,TGCGCCAGCAGCCAAGATGAAGGGGACGAGGGTGAAGCTTTCTTT
TRBD1,TRBJ2-7,-,TRBV5-6,CASSLFKTGGNEQYF,TGTGCCAGCAGCTTGTTCAAAACAGGGGGCAACGAGCAGTACTTC
TRBD2,TRBJ2-7,-,TRBV5-6,CASSLGGGLYEQYF,TGTGCCAGCAGCTTGGGCGGGGGTTTGTACGAGCAGTACTTC
-,TRBJ2-3,-,TRBV6-5,CASSSPATDTQYF,TGTGCCAGCAGTTCCCCCGCCACAGATACGCAGTATTTT
TRBD1,TRBJ2-7,few,TRBV7-2,CASSPSGTGSYEQYF,TGTGCCAGCAGCCCGTCCGGGACAGGGTCCTACGAGCAGTACTTC
-,TRBJ2-7,-,TRBV13,CASRLFLADEQYF,TGTGCCAGCAGACTGTTTTTGGCCGACGAGCAGTACTTC
-,TRBJ2-2,-,TRBV29-1,CSVRTGTPETGELFF,TGCAGCGTTCGAACAGGGACCCCCGAGACCGGGGAGCTGTTTTTT
-,TRBJ2-7,-,TRBV27,CASTGLSGFEQYF,TGTGCCAGCACCGGACTCAGTGGTTTCGAGCAGTACTTC
-,TRBJ1-1,-,TRBV7-2,CASSPGLAGNTEAFF,TGTGCCAGCAGCCCAGGGCTAGCAGGGAACACTGAAGCTTTCTTT
-,TRBJ2-6,-,TRBV7-9,CASSFPGSGANVLTF,TGTGCCAGCAGCTTCCCGGGCTCAGGGGCCAACGTCCTGACTTTC
-,TRBJ2-1,-,TRBV29-1,CSVSWNPSYNEQFF,TGCAGCGTCAGTTGGAACCCCTCCTACAATGAGCAGTTCTTC
-,TRBJ2-1,few,TRBV29-1,CSVGSGLGSYNEQFF,TGCAGCGTTGGAAGTGGTTTGGGGTCCTACAATGAGCAGTTCTTC
-,TRBJ2-1,few,TRBV14,CASSQDLYDNEQFF,TGTGCCAGCAGCCAAGATCTTTACGACAATGAGCAGTTCTTC
-,TRBJ2-4,-,TRBV4-1,CASSPALDNSIQYF,TGTGCCAGCAGCCCGGCTCTGGACAATAGCATTCAGTACTTC
TRBD1,TRBJ2-6,-,TRBV27,CASSLSPGQTASGANVLTF,TGTGCCAGCAGTTTATCCCCGGGACAGACCGCCTCTGGGGCCAACGTCCTGACTTTC
-,TRBJ1-1,-,TRBV2,CASKGPREAFF,TGTGCCAGCAAGGGGCCGCGGGAAGCTTTCTTT
-,TRBJ2-7,few,TRBV19,CASGDTYEQYF,TGTGCCAGTGGGGATACCTACGAGCAGTACTTC
-,TRBJ1-1,-,TRBV6-6,CASSYGTEAFF,TGTGCCAGCAGTTATGGGACAGAAGCTTTCTTT
-,TRBJ2-1,few,TRBV30,CAWTPGGEQFF,TGTGCCTGGACCCCCGGGGGTGAGCAGTTCTTC
-,TRBJ2-1,-,TRBV9,CASSVRSGPYNEQFF,TGTGCCAGCAGCGTAAGGAGCGGACCTTACAATGAGCAGTTCTTC
TRBD1,TRBJ2-5,once,TRBV7-3,CASSSLGQGAQETQYF,TGTGCCAGCAGCTCTCTCGGACAGGGTGCCCAAGAGACCCAGTACTTC
TRBD2,TRBJ2-1,-,TRBV7-8,CASWGGYNEQFF,TGTGCCAGCTGGGGGGGCTACAATGAGCAGTTCTTC
-,TRBJ2-1,-,TRBV13,CASSLGVNPDTLAFEQFF,TGTGCCAGCAGCTTAGGCGTTAACCCGGACACTTTGGCTTTTGAGCAGTTCTTC
TRBD1,TRBJ1-1,-,TRBV6-5,CASSLDRGDTEAFF,TGTGCCAGCAGTCTAGACAGGGGTGACACTGAAGCTTTCTTT
-,TRBJ1-1,-,TRBV4-1,CASSRETRDTEAFF,TGCGCCAGCAGCCGAGAAACGAGGGACACTGAAGCTTTCTTT
-,TRBJ2-5,-,TRBV27,CASSPPSRKGMWETQYF,TGTGCCAGCAGTCCCCCTTCCCGGAAGGGGATGTGGGAGACCCAGTACTTC
-,TRBJ2-2,few,TRBV5-1,CASSPGHPNTGELFF,TGCGCCAGCAGCCCTGGACACCCCAACACCGGGGAGCTGTTTTTT
TRBD1,TRBJ1-1,-,TRBV19,CASSTDQGQKEAFF,TGTGCCAGTAGTACCGATCAGGGACAGAAAGAAGCTTTCTTT
TRBD1,TRBJ2-3,-,TRBV7-9,CASSSPVTGSPDTQYF,TGTGCCAGCAGCTCACCCGTGACAGGGAGTCCAGATACGCAGTATTTT
-,TRBJ2-5,-,TRBV2,CASTLETQYF,TGTGCCAGCACCTTAGAGACCCAGTACTTC
-,TRBJ1-4,-,TRBV7-8,CASSLPTGTNEKLFF,TGTGCCAGCAGCTTACCCACAGGGACTAATGAAAAACTGTTTTTT
-,TRBJ2-3,-,TRBV30,CAWIARGQGDTQYF,TGTGCCTGGATTGCGCGGGGCCAGGGGGATACGCAGTATTTT
TRBD1,TRBJ1-1,-,TRBV27,CASMDRGPNTEAFF,TGTGCCAGCATGGACAGGGGTCCGAACACTGAAGCTTTCTTT
-,TRBJ2-2,-,TRBV30,CAWSVGGELFF,TGTGCCTGGAGTGTGGGTGGGGAGCTGTTTTTT
TRBD2,TRBJ2-5,-,TRBV11-2,CASSSRTSGEETQYF,TGTGCCAGCAGCTCCCGGACTAGCGGGGAAGAGACCCAGTACTTC